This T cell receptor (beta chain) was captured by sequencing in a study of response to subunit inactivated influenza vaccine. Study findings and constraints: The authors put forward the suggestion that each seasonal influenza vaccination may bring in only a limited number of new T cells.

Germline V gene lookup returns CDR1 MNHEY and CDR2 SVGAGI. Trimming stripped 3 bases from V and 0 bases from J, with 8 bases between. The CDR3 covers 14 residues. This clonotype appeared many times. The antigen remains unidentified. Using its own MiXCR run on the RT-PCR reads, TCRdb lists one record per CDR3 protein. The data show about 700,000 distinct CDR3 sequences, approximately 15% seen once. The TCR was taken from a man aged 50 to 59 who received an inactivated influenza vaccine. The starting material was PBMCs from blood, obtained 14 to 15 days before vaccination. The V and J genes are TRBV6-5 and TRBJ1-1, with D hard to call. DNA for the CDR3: TGTGCCAGCAGTTATTCGGGGATGAACACTGAAGCTTTCTTT. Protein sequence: CASSYSGMNTEAFF.